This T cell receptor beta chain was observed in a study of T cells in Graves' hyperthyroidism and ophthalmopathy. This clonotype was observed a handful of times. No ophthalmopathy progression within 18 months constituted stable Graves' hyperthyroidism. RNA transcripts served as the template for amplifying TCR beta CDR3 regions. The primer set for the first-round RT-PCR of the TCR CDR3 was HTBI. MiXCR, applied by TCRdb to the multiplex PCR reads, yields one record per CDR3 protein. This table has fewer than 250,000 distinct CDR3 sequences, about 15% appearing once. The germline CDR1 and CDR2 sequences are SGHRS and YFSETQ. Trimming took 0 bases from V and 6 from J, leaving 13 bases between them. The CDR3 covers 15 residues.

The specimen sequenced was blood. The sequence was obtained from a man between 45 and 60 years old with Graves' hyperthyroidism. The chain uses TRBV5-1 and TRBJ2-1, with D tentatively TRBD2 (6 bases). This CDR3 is CASSLATGVVNEQFF. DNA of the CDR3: TGCGCCAGCAGCTTGGCCACGGGAGTAGTCAATGAGCAGTTCTTC. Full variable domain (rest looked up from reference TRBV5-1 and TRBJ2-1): KAGVTQTPRYLIKTRGQQVTLSCSPISGHRSVSWYQQTPGQGLQFLFEYFSETQRNKGNFPGRFSGRQFSNSRSEMNVSTLELGDSALYLCASSLATGVVNEQFFGPGTRLTVL.